The 7 T cell receptor beta chains reported below all come from one sample, sequenced in a study of cytomegalovirus exposure and HLA in healthy donors. Primers included in the PCR were 60 Vbeta and 13 Jbeta primers. Sequencing used immunoSEQ multiplex PCR; TCRdb keeps in-frame clones, though not all of them. The sample has about 150,000 clones, around two thirds seen once. Material for sequencing was PBMCs. Receptors originate from a man aged 18-30 years in good health and CMV-seropositive.

The gene calls are TRBV30 and TRBJ2-1, with D perhaps TRBD2 (5 bases). The CDR3 is 13 amino acids. Trimming took 4 bases from V and 0 from J, leaving 7 bases between them. Germline CDR1 is GTSNPN and CDR2 is SVGIG (reference sequence). CDR3 amino acids: CAWTGSSYNEQFF. Here the CDR3 DNA reads TGTGCCTGGACGGGGAGCTCCTACAATGAGCAGTTCTTC.

This clone has a handful of counts. The rearrangement links TRBV15 to TRBJ2-1, with D perhaps matching TRBD2 (6 bases). The V end was cut by 0 bases, the J end by 3 bases, with 9 bases between. Germline CDR1 is LNHNV and CDR2 is YYDKDF (reference sequence). This CDR3 has 15 residues. The CDR3 region has the DNA TGTGCCACCAGCAGAGAGCGGGGCCACTACAATGAGCAGTTCTTC. Amino acids: CATSRERGHYNEQFF.

CDR3 coding DNA: TGCGCCAGCAGATCATCGGGGGTCCTTAGCGAGCAGTACTTC. Protein: CASRSSGVLSEQYF. The J gene is TRBJ2-7, the V gene TRBV4-1, with TRBD2 as a possible D gene (6 bases). Germline assignment: CDR1 MGHRA and CDR2 YSYEKL. This CDR3 has 14 amino acids. V was cut by 6 bases and J by 6 bases, with 18 bases left in between.

The CDR3 bases are TGTGCCAGTGGGGACAGGGCATTCGGGGAGCTGTTTTTT. The encoded protein is CASGDRAFGELFF. The chain carries TRBV6-6 and TRBJ2-2; TRBD1 matches 9 bases. This CDR3 comprises 13 residues. V trimming: 9 bases; J trimming: 7 bases; junction bases outside the gene matches: 6. Germline assignment: CDR1 MNHNY and CDR2 SVGAGI (reference sequence).

This clone was seen a few times. The V and J genes are TRBV5-1 and TRBJ2-7; 7 bases align to TRBD1. The CDR3 runs 16 residues. J lost 2 bases, V lost 4 bases, and 12 bases had no gene match. CDR1 is SGHRS, CDR2 YFSETQ, per germline. The CDR3 coding sequence is TGCGCCAGCAGCCCCGGCGTTGGACAGGTAGCCTACGAGCAGTACTTC. Translated: CASSPGVGQVAYEQYF.

As regards this clone: The junction and the germline gene differ at one end; a read error may be behind it. The chain joins TRBV28 to TRBJ2-7; tentative D call: TRBD1 (6 bases). The CDR3 has 14 amino acids. Germline V gene data show CDR1 as MDHEN and CDR2 as SYDVKM. CDR3 loop: CVSSPGQPPYEQYF. CDR3 in DNA: TGTGTCAGCAGCCCCGGACAGCCTCCCTACGAGCAGTACTTC.

The chain employs TRBV7-8 and TRBJ2-7, with D unclear. The germline V gene has CDR1 SGHVS and CDR2 FQNEAQ. The CDR3 contains 11 residues. V lost 5 bases, J lost 4 bases, and 6 bases lay in between. CDR3 amino acids: CASSPQYEQYF. The CDR3 nucleotides read TGTGCCAGCAGCCCCCAGTACGAGCAGTACTTC. The full variable domain, rest sourced from reference TRBV7-8 and TRBJ2-7, is GAGVSQSPRYKVAKRGQDVALRCDPISGHVSLFWYQQALGQGPEFLTYFQNEAQLDKSGLPSDRFFAERPEGSVSTLKIQRTQQEDSAVYLCASSPQYEQYFGPGTRLTVT.